The sequence of this TCR beta chain was determined in a study of T cells in Graves' hyperthyroidism and ophthalmopathy. Points from the study as a whole: Blood also carried most thyroid clonotypes expanded above 0.001. Ophthalmopathy was separated from stable hyperthyroidism by a 13 V-J model.

Criteria for exclusion of patients were uncontrolled infection, other autoimmune disease, pregnancy or lactation. At least ten counts were recorded for this clonotype. The antigen is undetermined. A read error may account for a junction end that differs from germline. The investigators amplified TCR beta CDR3 regions from RNA transcripts. A set of HTBI primers served as the primers for a first-round RT-PCR of the TCR CDR3. TCRdb redid the calling of the multiplex PCR reads with MiXCR, one entry per CDR3 protein. Counted here are about 360,000 distinct CDR3 sequences, roughly 13% occurring once; the ten biggest clones make up around a tenth. Germline CDR1 reads SGHTS; CDR2 reads YDEGEE. The CDR3 sequence is 12 residues long.

Specimen: blood. The receptor was derived from a young woman with Graves' hyperthyroidism. The chain is built from TRBV5-8 and TRBJ2-1; TRBD1 might be the D (6 bases). CDR3 coding DNA: TGTGCCAGCAGCCGACAGGACAATGATCAGTTCTTC. Residues: CASSRQDNDQFF.